Below are 30 T cell receptor beta chains sequenced from a single sample in a study of OX40 agonist ivuxolimab in advanced cancers. Measured with immunoSEQ multiplex PCR; TCRdb has only the in-frame clones, and not every one. The table has around 63,000 clones, around 91% seen once. Sequencing was performed on CD4+ or CD8+ T cells sorted from blood, taken in a trial of the OX40 agonist ivuxolimab. The receptors were gathered from an adult with an advanced solid tumor such as melanoma, head and neck, liver or kidney cancer.

The CDR3 DNA sequence: TGTGCCAGCAGCCTACTCTTGGGGTCTTCACCCCTCCACTTT. This codes for CASSLLLGSSPLHF. The chain combines TRBV6-5 with TRBJ1-6; D gene uncertain. Trimming removed 6 bases from V and 9 bases from J, with 15 bases in between. Looked up from germline, CDR1 is MNHEY and CDR2 is SVGAGI. CDR3 length equals 14 residues.

V and J are TRBV5-1 and TRBJ2-2; a weak D match, TRBD2 (5 bases). This CDR3 spans 15 amino acids. Trimming removed 5 bases from V and 6 bases from J, with 17 bases in between. Germline CDR1 reads SGHRS; CDR2 reads YFSETQ. CDR3 amino acids: CASSSGILKAGELFF. The CDR3 DNA follows: TGCGCCAGCAGTTCCGGGATCTTAAAGGCCGGGGAGCTGTTTTTT.

V usage is TRBV2 and J usage is TRBJ1-2; no clear D gene. The CDR3 is 14 residues long. Per germline, CDR1 SNHLY and CDR2 FYNNEI. Trimming stripped 3 bases from V and 5 bases from J, with 13 bases between. CDR3 in DNA: TGTGCCAGCAGTGAGGGCCGGGCGAGGTATGGCTACACCTTC. It is translated as CASSEGRARYGYTF.

This chain joins TRBV7-2 and TRBJ2-1, with a tentative D call TRBD2 (5 bases). Per germline, CDR1 SGHTA and CDR2 FQGNSA. The CDR3 loop spans 13 amino acids. Trimming removed 1 base from V and 9 bases from J, with 10 bases in between. DNA for the CDR3: TGTGCCAGCAGCTTAGGGCCACTAGTTGAGCAGTTCTTC. Translated, it gives CASSLGPLVEQFF.

The rearrangement joins TRBV18 to TRBJ1-1; D remains ambiguous. The CDR3 is made up of 15 amino acids. Germline loops: CDR1 KGHSH, CDR2 LQKENI. V dropped 1 base and J dropped 5 bases, with 14 bases sitting between them. The CDR3 DNA follows: TGTGCCAGCTCACCACTCAGCAATAGAGGGACTGAAGCTTTCTTT. This encodes CASSPLSNRGTEAFF.

The gene calls are TRBV7-2 and TRBJ2-5; unclear D gene. The germline gives CDR1 SGHTA, CDR2 FQGNSA. The CDR3 extends over 14 amino acids. The V end lost 1 base, the J end lost 5 bases, and 11 bases lay between the germline ends. DNA of the CDR3: TGTGCCAGCAGCTTAGTAATGGGTGTGGAGACCCAGTACTTC. Translation gives CASSLVMGVETQYF.

V gene TRBV5-1 combines with J gene TRBJ2-1, with TRBD2 matching over 7 bases. Per the germline V gene, CDR1 is SGHRS and CDR2 is YFSETQ. V trimming: 8 bases; J trimming: 0 bases; junction bases outside the gene matches: 8. The CDR3 length is 15 residues. The CDR3 spells CASGEGRDSYNEQFF. The CDR3, as DNA: TGCGCCAGTGGGGAGGGGCGGGACTCCTACAATGAGCAGTTCTTC.

The rearrangement uses TRBV11-1 and TRBJ1-1; TRBD1 is a possible D gene (5 bases). The V gene lost 5 bases and the J gene lost 1 base, with 17 bases spanning the gap. The CDR3 is 16 residues long. Looked up from germline, CDR1 is SGHAT and CDR2 is FQDESV (reference sequence). Here the CDR3 reads CASSTGRGGWNTEAFF. The CDR3 DNA sequence: TGTGCCAGCAGCACGGGACGGGGGGGATGGAACACTGAAGCTTTCTTT.

The sample holds one count of this clone. The chain recombines TRBV19 with TRBJ1-5; D might be TRBD1 (5 bases). CDR3 length: 15 residues. Trimming cost V 7 bases and J 1 base, with 14 bases left between them. Germline V gene data show CDR1 as LNHDA and CDR2 as SQIVND (reference sequence). This CDR3 reads CASTLNRDSNQPQHF. The CDR3 coding sequence is TGTGCCAGTACCCTGAACCGGGACAGCAATCAGCCCCAGCATTTT.

The chain uses TRBV10-3 and TRBJ2-1; 12 nucleotides agree with TRBD2. V shed 6 bases, J shed 7 bases, and the junction held 10 bases outside the gene matches. This CDR3 comprises 16 residues. Germline CDR1 is ENHRY and CDR2 is SYGVKD. CDR3 DNA: TGTGCCATCAGCCAAAACCTAGCGGGGGGGCTGAATGAGCAGTTCTTC. It codes for CAISQNLAGGLNEQFF.

The DNA for the CDR3 is TGCGCCAGCAGCTCTAAACCCGGGACAAAAGGAAACACCATATATTTT. Translating it yields CASSSKPGTKGNTIYF. The chain employs TRBV5-1 and TRBJ1-3, with a possible D match to TRBD1 (6 bases). The CDR3 has 16 residues. Germline assignment: CDR1 SGHRS and CDR2 YFSETQ. Trimming took off 3 bases at V and 4 bases at J, with 17 bases between the two ends.

This sequence joins TRBV9 and TRBJ2-3, with a tentative D call TRBD2 (6 bases). This CDR3 is 15 amino acids long. V lost 0 bases, J lost 9 bases, and 17 bases lay in between. Germline V gene lookup returns CDR1 SGDLS and CDR2 YYNGEE. In DNA form, the CDR3 reads TGTGCCAGCAGCGTAGGACTAGTTTCACCCTTAACGCAGTATTTT. This sequence encodes CASSVGLVSPLTQYF.

J is TRBJ1-3 and V is TRBV11-2; TRBD1 is a possible D gene (5 bases). From germline, CDR1 is SGHAT and CDR2 FQNNGV. This CDR3 has 15 residues. Trimming removed 8 bases at V and 2 bases at J, with 16 bases between. CDR3 sequence (DNA): TGTGCCAGCGGCCAGGGACGGATGGCTGGAAACACCATATATTTT. The encoded protein is CASGQGRMAGNTIYF.

This chain links TRBV5-1 with TRBJ2-7; D is unresolved. The length of the CDR3 is 14 residues. Trimming removed 0 bases from V and 0 bases from J, with 7 bases in between. Germline lookup yields CDR1 SGHRS and CDR2 YFSETQ. This chain's CDR3 is CASSLVPASYEQYF. The CDR3 bases are TGCGCCAGCAGCTTGGTGCCAGCCTCCTACGAGCAGTACTTC.

The rearrangement uses TRBV19 and TRBJ2-7; a weak D match, TRBD2 (7 bases). Trimming removed 7 bases at V and 0 bases at J, with 13 bases between. Germline V gene data show CDR1 as LNHDA and CDR2 as SQIVND (reference sequence). The CDR3 is 14 amino acids. CDR3 region: CASKGGSPSYEQYF. CDR3 DNA: TGTGCCAGTAAGGGGGGGTCCCCCTCCTACGAGCAGTACTTC. The full variable domain, rest sourced from reference TRBV19 and TRBJ2-7, is DGGITQSPKYLFRKEGQNVTLSCEQNLNHDAMYWYRQDPGQGLRLIYYSQIVNDFQKGDIAEGYSVSREKKESFPLTVTSAQKNPTAFYLCASKGGSPSYEQYFGPGTRLTVT.

The chain recombines TRBV18 with TRBJ1-1, with D maybe TRBD1 (6 bases). This CDR3 is built from 14 residues. The germline CDR1 and CDR2 sequences are KGHSH and LQKENI. Trimming took 6 bases from V and 1 from J, leaving 12 bases between them. The CDR3: CASSITGANTEAFF. The CDR3 DNA reads TGTGCCAGCTCTATCACGGGGGCGAACACTGAAGCTTTCTTT. The full variable domain, completed using reference TRBV18 and TRBJ1-1, is NAGVMQNPRHLVRRRGQEARLRCSPMKGHSHVYWYRQLPEEGLKFMVYLQKENIIDESGMPKERFSAEFPKEGPSILRIQQVVRGDSAAYFCASSITGANTEAFFGQGTRLTVV.

In its sample, this clone was seen once. This sequence joins TRBV27 and TRBJ1-1, with D tentatively TRBD1 (6 bases). V was clipped by 2 bases and J by 10 bases, with 14 bases between them. CDR3 size: 13 residues. The germline V gene has CDR1 MNHEY and CDR2 SMNVEV (reference sequence). The DNA of the CDR3 is TGTGCCAGCAGTTTAGGGGGGCTAGGGCGAGCTTTCTTT. Protein product: CASSLGGLGRAFF.

The V call is TRBV10-1, the J call TRBJ2-3; D is uncertain. Trimming shortened V by 3 bases and J by 2 bases, and 0 bases separated the two germline ends. This CDR3 region has 11 residues. Germline CDR1 is WNHNN and CDR2 is SYGVQD (reference sequence). CDR3 sequence: CASSDTDTQYF. The CDR3, as DNA: TGCGCCAGCAGTGACACAGATACGCAGTATTTT.

Worth noting for this clone: The junction and the germline gene differ at one end; a read error may be behind it. The rearrangement links TRBV7-9 to TRBJ2-5; 9 positions agree with TRBD2. The CDR3 runs 16 residues. In germline, CDR1 is SEHNR, CDR2 FQNEAQ (reference sequence). The CDR3 nucleotides are TGTGTCAGCAGCCGAGAGCCCCTAGCGGGACAAGAGACCCAGTACTTC. It codes for CVSSREPLAGQETQYF.

The chain uses TRBV28 and TRBJ2-3; D is perhaps TRBD1 or TRBD2 (5 bases each). The V gene lost 5 bases and the J gene lost 2 bases, with 17 bases spanning the gap. Germline V lookup: CDR1 MDHEN, CDR2 SYDVKM. This CDR3 has 16 residues. Here the CDR3 reads CASSTTGTANTDTQYF. The CDR3 DNA is TGTGCCAGCAGTACAACCGGGACGGCTAACACAGATACGCAGTATTTT.

The chain employs TRBV28 and TRBJ1-2; D might be TRBD1 (5 bases). V shed 3 bases and J shed 7 bases, with 18 bases lying between them. The CDR3 length is 15 residues. In germline, CDR1 is MDHEN, CDR2 SYDVKM. In DNA form, the CDR3 reads TGTGCCAGCAGTTTTTCAGGGTTAGGACTTAGTGGCTACACCTTC. Its protein is CASSFSGLGLSGYTF.

The chain recombines TRBV5-1 with TRBJ1-6; D remains ambiguous. V was clipped by 0 bases and J by 0 bases, with 13 bases between them. The length of the CDR3 is 18 residues. The V gene's germline CDR1 is SGHRS and CDR2 YFSETQ. The CDR3 here is CASSLGMESFSYNSPLHF. In DNA, the CDR3 is TGCGCCAGCAGCTTGGGAATGGAGAGTTTCTCCTATAATTCACCCCTCCACTTT.

This sequence joins TRBV11-3 and TRBJ1-5; D may be TRBD1 (5 bases). This CDR3 is built from 13 residues. V shed 2 bases and J shed 4 bases, with 6 bases lying between them. Looked up from germline, CDR1 is SGHNT and CDR2 is YENEEA. CDR3 in amino acids: CASSLQGNQPQHF. The CDR3 nucleotides are TGTGCCAGCAGCTTACAGGGAAATCAGCCCCAGCATTTT. Using reference TRBV11-3 and TRBJ1-5 for the parts outside the CDR3, the full variable domain is EAGVVQSPRYKIIEKKQPVAFWCNPISGHNTLYWYLQNLGQGPELLIRYENEEAVDDSQLPKDRFSAERLKGVDSTLKIQPAELGDSAVYLCASSLQGNQPQHFGDGTRLSIL.

In this sample, this clone turned up once. This chain joins TRBV9 and TRBJ2-7, with D perhaps matching TRBD1 (5 bases). Germline-derived CDR1 and CDR2 are SGDLS and YYNGEE. The CDR3 covers 13 residues. With 2 bases removed from V and 6 bases from J, the gap between germline ends came to 12 bases. The DNA of the CDR3 is TGTGCCAGCAGCGTGACAGTTTTTACCGAGCAGTACTTC. It codes for CASSVTVFTEQYF.

The rearrangement uses TRBV9 and TRBJ2-5; D gene ambiguous. Germline values: CDR1 SGDLS, CDR2 YYNGEE. This CDR3 region has 12 residues. V was cut by 4 bases and J by 5 bases, with 9 bases left in between. The CDR3 DNA follows: TGTGCCAGCAGCCCCAACTACGAGACCCAGTACTTC. Its protein is CASSPNYETQYF.

V is TRBV10-3 and J is TRBJ2-3, with D perhaps matching TRBD1 (7 bases). Germline CDR1 reads ENHRY; CDR2 reads SYGVKD. The CDR3 extends over 13 amino acids. V dropped 6 bases and J dropped 3 bases, with 10 bases sitting between them. The CDR3 protein is CAIREGATDTQYF. In DNA, the CDR3 is TGTGCCATCAGGGAGGGGGCTACAGATACGCAGTATTTT.

The rearrangement uses TRBV6-5 and TRBJ2-2; the D is unclear. Trimming took off 0 bases at V and 1 base at J, with 9 bases between the two ends. Germline values: CDR1 MNHEY, CDR2 SVGAGI. The CDR3 is 16 amino acids. The CDR3 region has the DNA TGTGCCAGCAGTTACTCGATACACATGAACACCGGGGAGCTGTTTTTT. Translation: CASSYSIHMNTGELFF.

V usage is TRBV6-1 and J usage is TRBJ1-5; no reliable D call. Germline CDR1 and CDR2: MNHNS and SASEGT. The germline V and J ends were trimmed by 5 bases and 0 bases, with 11 bases remaining between them. The CDR3 spans 15 residues. For the CDR3, the DNA is TGTGCCAGCAGTCTTGGACGGTTTAGCAATCAGCCCCAGCATTTT. Translating it yields CASSLGRFSNQPQHF.

V usage is TRBV18 and J usage is TRBJ2-4; perhaps TRBD2 as D (6 bases). This CDR3 has 13 amino acids. In germline, CDR1 is KGHSH, CDR2 LQKENI. Trimming removed 2 bases from V and 8 bases from J, with 10 bases in between. CDR3 region: CASSPNGGDIQYF. The DNA of the CDR3 is TGTGCCAGCTCACCAAACGGCGGGGACATTCAGTACTTC. The complete variable domain, with remaining parts taken from reference TRBV18 and TRBJ2-4, reads NAGVMQNPRHLVRRRGQEARLRCSPMKGHSHVYWYRQLPEEGLKFMVYLQKENIIDESGMPKERFSAEFPKEGPSILRIQQVVRGDSAAYFCASSPNGGDIQYFGAGTRLSVL.

The V call is TRBV9, the J call TRBJ2-3; either TRBD1 or TRBD2 may supply D (5 bases each). From germline, CDR1 is SGDLS and CDR2 YYNGEE. Trimming stripped 3 bases from V and 0 bases from J, with 20 bases between. The CDR3 consists of 18 residues. The CDR3 nucleotides read TGTGCCAGCAGCGACAGTAAGGGACCTCTCTTTAGCACAGATACGCAGTATTTT. This encodes CASSDSKGPLFSTDTQYF.